This is a list of T cell receptor beta chains from one sample in a study of spatial heterogeneity in lung cancer. TCRdb recomputed calls from the 5' RACE reads with MiXCR, one row per CDR3 protein. The table lists more than 75,000 distinct CDR3 sequences, roughly 12% of them singletons, with approximately 4.2% in the top ten. The source material was PBMCs, sampled at surgery. The receptors stem from a male donor with early-stage non-small cell lung cancer. CDR3s include the opening cysteine and the closing phenylalanine or tryptophan. The D gene is left open where the match is weak. Clone sizes are given selectively: once, few, many, or a class where the clone is expanded.

>NA|TRBJ2-7|TRBV9|NA|15
CASSVGATSDYEQYF
TGTGCCAGCAGCGTAGGGGCAACGTCTGACTACGAGCAGTACTTC
>NA|TRBJ1-1|TRBV15|many|13
CATSFTSNTEAFF
TGTGCCACCAGCTTTACATCGAACACTGAAGCTTTCTTT
>TRBD1|TRBJ1-2|TRBV9|few|15
CASSPRDREYYGYTF
TGTGCCAGCAGCCCCCGGGACAGGGAGTACTATGGCTACACCTTC
>TRBD1|TRBJ2-2|TRBV3-1|NA|15
CASSLRQGAPGELFF
TGTGCCAGCAGCCTTCGACAGGGGGCCCCCGGGGAGCTGTTTTTT
>TRBD1|TRBJ1-4|TRBV7-9|NA|15
CASSLSPGGVEKLFF
TGTGCCAGCAGCTTATCCCCAGGGGGGGTTGAAAAACTGTTTTTT
>TRBD2|TRBJ2-7|TRBV5-1|NA|15
CASSYLAGGPYEQYF
TGCGCCAGCAGCTATCTAGCGGGAGGGCCCTACGAGCAGTACTTC
>TRBD2|TRBJ2-7|TRBV7-2|NA|14
CASSPGGSTYEQYF
TGTGCCAGCAGCCCGGGCGGGAGCACCTACGAGCAGTACTTC
>NA|TRBJ2-1|TRBV5-4|few|14
CASSLGQGPGEQFF
TGTGCCAGCAGCTTGGGCCAGGGCCCGGGTGAGCAGTTCTTC
>NA|TRBJ1-1|TRBV28|NA|16
CASSLLRGVDDTEAFF
TGTGCCAGCAGTTTACTACGCGGGGTAGATGACACTGAAGCTTTCTTT
>TRBD1|TRBJ1-1|TRBV3-1|few|13
CASSTTGDTEAFF
TGTGCCAGCAGCACGACAGGGGACACTGAAGCTTTCTTT
>TRBD2|TRBJ2-3|TRBV13|many|15
CASSLRREMGDTQYF
TGTGCCAGCAGCCTACGGCGGGAGATGGGAGATACGCAGTATTTT
>NA|TRBJ1-1|TRBV5-1|few|14
CASSLTGRDTEAFF
TGCGCCAGCAGCTTGACAGGGCGGGACACTGAAGCTTTCTTT
>TRBD2|TRBJ2-7|TRBV2|NA|17
CASSENGMTSGSYEQYF
TGTGCCAGCAGTGAGAATGGAATGACTAGCGGGAGCTACGAGCAGTACTTC
>NA|TRBJ2-2|TRBV5-1|few|14
CASSLQGYTGELFF
TGCGCCAGCAGCTTGCAGGGGTACACCGGGGAGCTGTTTTTT
>NA|TRBJ2-1|TRBV20-1|few|15
CSAGAASGLYNEQFF
TGCAGTGCTGGGGCAGCCTCAGGCCTATACAATGAGCAGTTCTTC
>NA|TRBJ1-5|TRBV7-9|many|17
CASSQGIGGGSNQPQHF
TGTGCCAGCAGCCAGGGAATTGGCGGTGGGAGCAATCAGCCCCAGCATTTT
>NA|TRBJ1-5|TRBV19|many|14
CASSIGEGNQPQHF
TGTGCCAGTAGTATCGGAGAGGGCAATCAGCCCCAGCATTTT
>NA|TRBJ1-2|TRBV6-1|few|13
CASSDVKGRGYTF
TGTGCCAGCAGTGATGTGAAAGGACGTGGCTACACCTTC
>NA|TRBJ1-3|TRBV7-9|NA|14
CASSLGGSGNTIYF
TGTGCCAGCAGCTTGGGGGGGTCTGGAAACACCATATATTTT
>NA|TRBJ2-3|TRBV29-1|NA|13
CSVASGSTDTQYF
TGCAGCGTTGCCTCGGGTTCCACAGATACGCAGTATTTT
>TRBD2|TRBJ2-5|TRBV20-1|NA|16
CSARLGTSGAGETQYF
TGCAGTGCTAGACTCGGGACTAGCGGGGCCGGGGAGACCCAGTACTTC
>NA|TRBJ1-2|TRBV5-1|NA|14
CASSLDAREGGYTF
TGCGCCAGCAGCTTGGATGCCAGGGAAGGCGGCTACACCTTC
>NA|TRBJ2-2|TRBV14|NA|14
CASSISLATGELFF
TGTGCCAGCAGCATCTCGCTGGCCACCGGGGAGCTGTTTTTT
>NA|TRBJ2-6|TRBV10-3|NA|18
CAISSGQPALSGANVLTF
TGTGCCATCAGTTCCGGACAGCCAGCCCTCTCTGGGGCCAACGTCCTGACTTTC
>NA|TRBJ2-1|TRBV5-1|NA|13
CASSSGSGVEQFF
TGCGCCAGCAGTTCGGGCTCCGGGGTTGAGCAGTTCTTC
>TRBD2|TRBJ2-7|TRBV4-2|few|16
CASSQETSGRAYEQYF
TGTGCCAGCAGCCAAGAGACTAGCGGGAGGGCCTACGAGCAGTACTTC
>TRBD2|TRBJ2-7|TRBV27|NA|17
CASSLSATSSFSYEQYF
TGTGCCAGCAGTTTATCAGCGACTAGCTCCTTCTCCTACGAGCAGTACTTC
>NA|TRBJ1-5|TRBV19|NA|15
CASWDRRNSNQPQHF
TGTGCCAGTTGGGACCGGAGAAATAGCAATCAGCCCCAGCATTTT
>TRBD1|TRBJ2-7|TRBV30|few|14
CAWSGGTVTYEQYF
TGTGCCTGGAGTGGAGGGACAGTGACCTACGAGCAGTACTTC
>TRBD1|TRBJ2-7|TRBV5-1|many|16
CASSLAGEQGGYEQYF
TGCGCCAGCAGCTTGGCCGGAGAACAGGGGGGCTACGAGCAGTACTTC
>NA|TRBJ1-4|TRBV9|NA|14
CASSALATNEKLFF
TGTGCCAGCAGCGCACTAGCAACTAATGAAAAACTGTTTTTT
>TRBD2|TRBJ2-2|TRBV11-2|NA|16
CASSSPSGGATGELFF
TGTGCCAGCAGCTCTCCTAGCGGGGGCGCTACCGGGGAGCTGTTTTTT
>NA|TRBJ2-7|TRBV13|few|11
CASNREYEQYF
TGTGCCAGCAACAGGGAGTACGAGCAGTACTTC
>NA|TRBJ1-4|TRBV3-1|few|13
CASSQDSGEKLFF
TGTGCCAGCAGCCAAGATTCGGGTGAAAAACTGTTTTTT
>NA|TRBJ1-1|TRBV3-1|NA|14
CASSQNALNTEAFF
TGTGCCAGCAGCCAAAATGCCTTGAACACTGAAGCTTTCTTT
>NA|TRBJ1-3|TRBV13|NA|14
CASSLRGPGNTIYF
TGTGCCAGCAGCTTACGGGGGCCCGGAAACACCATATATTTT
>NA|TRBJ2-7|TRBV6-1|NA|14
CASSPRDGSREQYF
TGTGCCAGCAGTCCCCGGGACGGATCTCGAGAGCAGTACTTC
>NA|TRBJ1-4|TRBV9|few|15
CASSKNAGVGEKLFF
TGTGCCAGCAGCAAAAACGCAGGGGTAGGCGAAAAACTGTTTTTT
>NA|TRBJ2-5|TRBV5-1|few|15
CASSYGVTPPETQYF
TGCGCCAGCAGCTATGGGGTGACGCCTCCGGAGACCCAGTACTTC
>TRBD1|TRBJ2-1|TRBV2|many|15
CASSVAGGYYNEQFF
TGTGCCAGCAGTGTAGCAGGGGGCTATTACAATGAGCAGTTCTTC
>NA|TRBJ1-6|TRBV3-1|few|15
CASSQEIGSYSPLHF
TGTGCCAGCAGCCAAGAGATTGGCAGTTATTCACCCCTCCACTTT
>NA|TRBJ1-1|TRBV7-3|NA|15
CASSLGAGANTEAFF
TGTGCCAGCAGCTTAGGGGCAGGGGCGAACACTGAAGCTTTCTTT
>TRBD1|TRBJ2-3|TRBV7-3|NA|15
CASSPALNRGNTQYF
TGTGCCAGCAGCCCAGCCCTGAACAGGGGGAATACGCAGTATTTT
>NA|TRBJ2-7|TRBV29-1|NA|13
CSVEEPTNYEQYF
TGCAGCGTTGAAGAGCCAACAAACTACGAGCAGTACTTC
>NA|TRBJ2-5|TRBV19|NA|11
CASSMEETQYF
TGTGCCAGTAGTATGGAAGAGACCCAGTACTTC
>NA|TRBJ2-4|TRBV3-1|NA|20
CASSQDTGGSAQKPKNIQYF
TGTGCCAGCAGCCAAGATACCGGGGGCAGTGCCCAAAAGCCCAAAAACATTCAGTACTTC
>NA|TRBJ2-3|TRBV12-3/TRBV12-4|few|13
CASNLPTTDTQYF
TGTGCCAGCAACCTACCCACCACAGATACGCAGTATTTT
>NA|TRBJ2-7|TRBV5-6|few|15
CASSLTEAAFLEQYF
TGTGCCAGCAGCTTGACAGAAGCGGCCTTCCTGGAGCAGTACTTC
>NA|TRBJ1-1|TRBV10-1|few|13
CASSDSMNTEAFF
TGCGCCAGCAGTGACTCCATGAACACTGAAGCTTTCTTT
>TRBD1|TRBJ1-2|TRBV6-6|few|13
CASSPGTGYGYTF
TGTGCCAGCAGTCCCGGGACAGGGTATGGCTACACCTTC
>TRBD2|TRBJ2-5|TRBV7-9|few|16
CASSSTGTSVRPTQYF
TGTGCCAGCAGCTCCACCGGGACTAGCGTACGTCCAACCCAGTACTTC
>NA|TRBJ2-2|TRBV6-5|NA|11
CASSDTGELFF
TGTGCCAGCAGCGACACCGGGGAGCTGTTTTTT
>NA|TRBJ2-2|TRBV29-1|many|14
CSVDGGTATGELFF
TGCAGCGTTGATGGGGGAACGGCCACCGGGGAGCTGTTTTTT
>NA|TRBJ1-1|TRBV29-1|NA|14
CSAKDKSLNTEAFF
TGCAGCGCTAAGGACAAGTCTCTGAACACTGAAGCTTTCTTT